The T cell receptor beta chain described here comes from a study of CD4 T cells in relation to SARS-CoV-2 and coronaviruses. About the study: Shared crossreactive spike epitopes were mapped to their HLA restriction.

Before the COVID-19 pandemic, during about 2010-2019, CD4+ T cells were taken from unexposed donors. Isolation of CD4+ T cells took place after nine to ten days in culture. As cell numbers allowed, unexposed-donor CD4+ T cells faced SARS-CoV-2 S/N and four cold-coronavirus spikes. CDR3 length: 15 amino acids. Deletions cut 2 bases from V and 0 bases from J, with 8 bases between. Germline-derived CDR1 and CDR2 are LNHDA and SQIVND (reference sequence). Note on this clone: Its antigen is undetermined.

The assay was immunoSEQ multiplex PCR, and TCRdb's table has in-frame clones only and misses some. The table shows tens of thousands of clones, with about 80% occurring only once. Sample: CD4+ T cells from PBMCs, cultured in vitro. The chain employs TRBV19 and TRBJ1-5, with no clear D. The source is a human donor in good health. The CDR3 coding sequence is TGTGCCAGTAGTATACGACACCATAGCAATCAGCCCCAGCATTTT. Its protein product is CASSIRHHSNQPQHF.